Listed below are T cell receptor beta chains from one sample, sequenced in a study of PD-1 blockade in mismatch repair-deficient tumors. Clones were read by immunoSEQ multiplex PCR, and TCRdb kept only the in-frame ones, dropping some. The sample holds under 150,000 clones, 88% seen once. The starting material was peripheral blood, obtained 70 to 73 weeks after starting pembrolizumab. These receptors originate from an adult with mismatch repair-deficient cancer. Each CDR3 is given with its conserved first and last residue. Each record gives: V gene, J gene, D gene, clone size, CDR3 protein, CDR3 DNA. D genes are given only for firm matches. Clone size is shown for a subset of rows, as once, few, many or a class of expanded clone.

TRBV10-3	TRBJ2-5	-	many	CAISDGLDQETQYF	TGTGCCATCAGTGATGGGTTAGACCAAGAGACCCAGTACTTC
TRBV7-2	TRBJ2-1	-	-	CASSRRRAGEQFF	TGTGCCAGCAGCCGTCGGCGGGCCGGGGAGCAGTTCTTC
TRBV6-5	TRBJ1-2	-	-	CASSPSSRGRGYTF	TGTGCCAGCAGCCCCTCCTCACGGGGTCGAGGCTACACCTTC
TRBV6-6	TRBJ2-5	-	few	CASRIGQIETQYF	TGTGCCAGCAGAATCGGACAGATAGAGACCCAGTACTTC
TRBV7-8	TRBJ2-7	TRBD1	-	CASSHLRGPSYEQYF	TGTGCCAGCAGCCACCTCAGGGGGCCCTCCTACGAGCAGTACTTC
TRBV10-3	TRBJ1-5	TRBD1	-	CATRKDRESNQPQHF	TGTGCCACCCGGAAGGACAGGGAGAGCAATCAGCCCCAGCATTTT
TRBV7-8	TRBJ2-2	TRBD2	-	CASSLWAGGSTGELFF	TGTGCCAGCAGCTTATGGGCGGGAGGGTCCACCGGGGAGCTGTTTTTT
TRBV27	TRBJ2-7	-	-	CASSLGDSYEQYF	TGTGCCAGCAGTCTGGGAGACTCCTACGAGCAGTACTTC
TRBV4-2	TRBJ2-2	TRBD1	-	CASSQDQGAKAGELFF	TGTGCCAGCAGCCAAGATCAGGGGGCGAAGGCCGGGGAGCTGTTTTTT
TRBV19	TRBJ2-7	-	-	CASSTGDGYYEQYF	TGTGCCAGTAGTACTGGGGACGGTTACTACGAGCAGTACTTC
TRBV10-3	TRBJ1-1	-	-	CAITKATNTEAFF	TGTGCCATCACGAAGGCCACGAACACTGAAGCTTTCTTT
TRBV5-1	TRBJ2-2	-	-	CASSRRGNTGELFF	TGCGCCAGCAGCCGCCGGGGGAACACCGGGGAGCTGTTTTTT
TRBV10-1	TRBJ2-7	-	-	CASSDPGTPYEQYF	TGCGCCAGCAGTGACCCCGGGACCCCTTACGAGCAGTACTTC
TRBV29-1	TRBJ1-3	TRBD1	-	CSVEARGLGNTIYF	TGCAGCGTTGAGGCCAGGGGGCTCGGAAACACCATATATTTT
TRBV5-1	TRBJ2-7	-	once	CASRDYTRSYEQYF	TGCGCCAGCAGGGACTATACTAGATCCTACGAGCAGTACTTC
TRBV10-3	TRBJ2-7	-	few	CAISDARSSYEQYF	TGTGCCATCAGTGACGCAAGGAGCTCCTACGAGCAGTACTTC
TRBV9	TRBJ2-1	-	-	CASSVAGRVSNEQFF	TGTGCCAGCAGCGTAGCCGGGCGGGTTTCTAATGAGCAGTTCTTC
TRBV28	TRBJ2-7	TRBD2	-	CASSSGTSGTAYEQYF	TGTGCCAGCAGTTCTGGGACTAGCGGGACGGCATACGAGCAGTACTTC
TRBV4-3	TRBJ1-1	-	-	CASSQFMNTEAFF	TGCGCCAGCAGCCAATTTATGAACACTGAAGCTTTCTTT
TRBV4-1	TRBJ2-7	-	-	CASSQDGAALSSYEQYF	TGCGCCAGCAGCCAAGATGGGGCAGCCCTATCCTCCTACGAGCAGTACTTC
TRBV4-3	TRBJ2-3	TRBD2	-	CASSQGAAGGTDTQYF	TGCGCCAGCAGCCAAGGGGCAGCGGGAGGCACAGATACGCAGTATTTT
TRBV29-1	TRBJ1-2	-	-	CSVEGTLGDYGYTF	TGCAGCGTTGAGGGTACTCTCGGGGACTATGGCTACACCTTC
TRBV2	TRBJ2-3	-	-	CASLGRITDTQYF	TGTGCCAGCTTAGGGAGAATCACAGATACGCAGTATTTT
TRBV30	TRBJ1-2	-	few	CAWSDDSFYGYTF	TGTGCCTGGAGCGACGACAGCTTCTATGGCTACACCTTC
TRBV11-2	TRBJ2-7	TRBD2	-	CASSLLGGGPQQYF	TGTGCCAGCAGCCTCCTCGGGGGAGGGCCTCAGCAGTACTTC
TRBV7-6	TRBJ2-2	-	-	CASSSPGPSNTGELFF	TGTGCCAGCAGCTCCCCCGGGCCCTCGAACACCGGGGAGCTGTTTTTT
TRBV27	TRBJ2-1	TRBD1	-	CASSGQGSYNEQFF	TGTGCCAGCAGCGGACAGGGGTCCTACAATGAGCAGTTCTTC
TRBV5-5	TRBJ2-7	TRBD1	-	CASSWDRYSYEQYF	TGTGCCAGCAGCTGGGACAGGTACTCCTACGAGCAGTACTTC
TRBV11-3	TRBJ2-7	-	-	CASSRSGTTYEQYF	TGTGCCAGCAGCCGATCCGGGACAACCTACGAGCAGTACTTC
TRBV5-1	TRBJ2-3	-	-	CASSLESGTTLGTDTQYF	TGCGCCAGCAGCTTGGAGAGTGGGACCACACTAGGCACAGATACGCAGTATTTT
TRBV5-4	TRBJ2-3	TRBD2	-	CASSPGLAGGPADTQYF	TGTGCCAGCAGCCCAGGACTAGCGGGAGGGCCGGCAGATACGCAGTATTTT
TRBV9	TRBJ1-1	-	-	CASSVVRGYTEAFF	TGTGCCAGCAGCGTAGTGAGGGGGTACACTGAAGCTTTCTTT
TRBV14	TRBJ2-1	TRBD1	-	CASSLRDRGSYNEQFF	TGTGCCAGCAGCCTCCGGGACAGGGGATCCTACAATGAGCAGTTCTTC
TRBV11-1	TRBJ2-1	TRBD2	once	CASSLVGLAGGYNEQFF	TGTGCCAGCAGCTTAGTGGGACTAGCGGGAGGCTACAATGAGCAGTTCTTC
TRBV7-8	TRBJ1-1	-	-	CASSNPMGENTEAFF	TGTGCCAGCAGCAATCCAATGGGGGAGAACACTGAAGCTTTCTTT
TRBV7-2	TRBJ2-7	TRBD1	-	CASSKSRDRFLNTYEQYF	TGTGCCAGCAGCAAATCCCGGGACAGGTTCTTAAACACCTACGAGCAGTACTTC
TRBV6-6	TRBJ1-1	-	once	CASTGPGGTEAFF	TGTGCCAGCACCGGACCCGGAGGGACTGAAGCTTTCTTT
TRBV14	TRBJ2-7	-	-	CASSPPGIAAYYEQYF	TGTGCCAGCAGCCCCCCGGGAATAGCAGCGTACTACGAGCAGTACTTC
TRBV6-6	TRBJ2-7	TRBD2	-	CASSSPRAGGPYEQYF	TGTGCCAGCAGTTCCCCCCGAGCGGGAGGCCCTTACGAGCAGTACTTC
TRBV30	TRBJ2-1	-	-	CAWRAANLLYNEQFF	TGTGCCTGGAGGGCAGCCAACCTCCTCTACAATGAGCAGTTCTTC
TRBV14	TRBJ1-2	-	-	CASSQDLTGLYGYTF	TGTGCCAGCAGCCAAGATCTTACAGGGCTTTATGGCTACACCTTC